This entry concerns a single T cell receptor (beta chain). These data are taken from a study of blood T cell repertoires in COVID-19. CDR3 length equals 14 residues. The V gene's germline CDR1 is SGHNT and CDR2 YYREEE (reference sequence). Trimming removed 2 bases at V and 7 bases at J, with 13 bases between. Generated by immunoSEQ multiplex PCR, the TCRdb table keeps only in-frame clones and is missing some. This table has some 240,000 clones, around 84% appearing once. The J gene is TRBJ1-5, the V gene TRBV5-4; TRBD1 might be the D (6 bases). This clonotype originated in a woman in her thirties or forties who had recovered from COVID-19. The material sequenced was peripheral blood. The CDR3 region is CASSLQGQGQPQHF. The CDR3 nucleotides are TGTGCCAGCAGCTTACAGGGTCAAGGCCAGCCCCAGCATTTT.